One T cell receptor beta chain is described in this entry. The antigen remains unidentified. Nashville, Tennessee was home to all donors, each a Caucasian adult. These data originate in a study of shared clonotypes between healthy human individuals. Repertoires were generated with immunoSEQ multiplex PCR, while TCRdb's copy carries only in-frame clones and drops some. The sample contains 2 million to 2.5 million clones, approximately 96% of which appear only once. The study, taken as a whole, reports: Limitation of the genetic and exposure-history diversity represented came from the few donors.

V lost 1 base, J lost 6 bases, and 5 bases lay in between. The V gene's germline CDR1 is SGHDT and CDR2 YYEEEE. The CDR3 contains 12 residues. The specimen was naive CD4+ T cells sorted from blood. Subset reported: CD45RA+ positively selected. The genes are TRBV5-6 and TRBJ1-5; D is ambiguous. The TCR comes from a man between 18 and 29 years old in good health. The CDR3 here is CASSLYAQPQHF. The DNA for the CDR3 is TGTGCCAGCAGCTTGTATGCTCAGCCCCAGCATTTT.